This entry lists 16 T cell receptor beta chains sequenced from one sample in a study of T cell changes during pregnancy in multiple sclerosis. Assay used: immunoSEQ multiplex PCR; TCRdb lists only in-frame clones, some missing. The repertoire holds 84,000 or so clones, with over 90% as singletons. The sample in question was peripheral blood, obtained in the third trimester of pregnancy. The source of these receptors is a female donor with multiple sclerosis, enrolled in a pregnancy study.

This clone has only one observation. The rearrangement joins TRBV30 to TRBJ2-1; no clear D. This CDR3 has 13 residues. Trimming cost V 0 bases and J 5 bases, with 8 bases left between them. CDR1 GTSNPN and CDR2 SVGIG come from the germline V gene (reference sequence). The CDR3, as DNA: TGTGCCTGGAGTGTAGCAACCCACAATGAGCAGTTCTTC. It yields the protein CAWSVATHNEQFF.

This clone has only one observation. The junction departs from the called germline gene at one end, perhaps through a read error. The chain carries TRBV9 and TRBJ2-3; TRBD1 aligns across 7 bases. The germline V gene has CDR1 SGDLS and CDR2 YYNGEE. CDR3 length equals 16 residues. CDR3 DNA: TGTGCCAGCAGCCCAATGGGACAGTTAAACACAGATGCGCAGTATTTT. Translating gives CASSPMGQLNTDAQYF.

This chain links TRBV5-1 with TRBJ2-1; the match to TRBD1 covers 8 bases. This CDR3 is 21 amino acids long. Germline values: CDR1 SGHRS, CDR2 YFSETQ. V shed 4 bases and J 0 bases; nucleotides not matched to a gene: 21. As DNA, the CDR3 is TGCGCCAGCAGCCCCGGCGTACACACAGGGGGAGTTGTTAGCTCCTACAATGAGCAGTTCTTC. It is translated as CASSPGVHTGGVVSSYNEQFF.

The chain joins TRBV5-4 to TRBJ1-2; 11 nucleotides agree with TRBD1. V was clipped by 5 bases and J by 7 bases; unmatched bases: 4. This CDR3 region has 13 residues. Germline V CDR1 and CDR2: SGHNT, YYREEE (reference sequence). The DNA of the CDR3 is TGTGCCAGCAGAGTAGGGACAGGGGGTGGCTACACCTTC. Its translation is CASRVGTGGGYTF. Supplemented by reference TRBV5-4 and TRBJ1-2, the full variable domain reads ETGVTQSPTHLIKTRGQQVTLRCSSQSGHNTVSWYQQALGQGPQFIFQYYREEENGRGNFPPRFSGLQFPNYSSELNVNALELDDSALYLCASRVGTGGGYTFGSGTRLTVV.

The rearrangement joins TRBV16 to TRBJ2-2; a possible D gene is TRBD2 (5 bases). Trimming removed 3 bases at V and 5 bases at J, with 13 bases between. Germline loops: CDR1 KGHSY, CDR2 FQNENV. This CDR3 is built from 15 residues. CDR3 DNA sequence: TGTGCCAGCAGCCACTACGGGGTCGAGACCGGGGAGCTGTTTTTT. Translation: CASSHYGVETGELFF. Using reference TRBV16 and TRBJ2-2 for the parts outside the CDR3, the full variable domain is GEEVAQTPKHLVRGEGQKAKLYCAPIKGHSYVFWYQQVLKNEFKFLISFQNENVFDETGMPKERFSAKCLPNSPCSLEIQATKLEDSAVYFCASSHYGVETGELFFGEGSRLTVL.

V gene TRBV6-1 combines with J gene TRBJ2-7; D is unresolved. The germline V gene has CDR1 MNHNS and CDR2 SASEGT. V lost 7 bases, J lost 5 bases, and 12 bases lay in between. The CDR3 sequence is 12 residues long. CDR3 amino acids: CASNTITDEQYF. Written as DNA, the CDR3 is TGTGCCAGCAATACAATAACCGACGAGCAGTACTTC.

V gene TRBV10-3 combines with J gene TRBJ2-1; possibly TRBD1 for D (6 bases). Trimming removed 0 bases from V and 8 bases from J, with 14 bases in between. Germline V CDR1 and CDR2: ENHRY, SYGVKD. This CDR3 contains 15 residues. The CDR3 is CAISESGGVVDEQFF. In nucleotides, the CDR3 is TGTGCCATCAGTGAGTCAGGGGGAGTGGTCGATGAGCAGTTCTTC.

This chain uses TRBV27 with TRBJ2-3, with TRBD1 matching 9 bases. The ends lost 3 bases at V and 5 bases at J; junction bases unmatched: 6. Germline lookup yields CDR1 MNHEY and CDR2 SMNVEV (reference sequence). The CDR3 consists of 15 residues. This chain's CDR3 is CASSFLGQGQDTQYF. The CDR3 DNA sequence: TGTGCCAGCAGTTTCCTGGGACAGGGTCAAGATACGCAGTATTTT.

The chain has TRBV7-3 and TRBJ2-3; 7 nucleotides align to TRBD2. The CDR3 spans 15 residues. Trimming cost V 5 bases and J 2 bases; bases outside gene matches: 7. CDR1 SGHTA and CDR2 FQGTGA come from the germline V gene. DNA for the CDR3: TGTGCCAGCAGCGCACTAGCGAGTGCCACAGATACGCAGTATTTT. Protein sequence: CASSALASATDTQYF. Using reference TRBV7-3 and TRBJ2-3 for the parts outside the CDR3, the full variable domain is GAGVSQTPSNKVTEKGKYVELRCDPISGHTALYWYRQSLGQGPEFLIYFQGTGAADDSGLPNDRFFAVRPEGSVSTLKIQRTERGDSAVYLCASSALASATDTQYFGPGTRLTVL.

J is TRBJ2-1 and V is TRBV7-6; 7 nucleotides align to TRBD1. V lost 0 bases and J lost 9; bases outside the gene matches: 8. The CDR3 has 15 amino acids. Germline lookup yields CDR1 SGHVS and CDR2 FNYEAQ. In DNA form, the CDR3 reads TGTGCCAGCAGCTTAGCTCGACAAGACAGGGTTGAGCAGTTCTTC. Its protein is CASSLARQDRVEQFF.

The V gene is TRBV5-5, the J gene TRBJ2-1, with 7 bases lining up with TRBD1. The V and J ends lost 1 base and 13 bases, in that order; junction bases with no gene match: 14. Germline CDR1 reads SGHKS; CDR2 reads YYEKEE (reference sequence). The CDR3 runs to 15 residues. The chain's CDR3 is CASSLTSLDRVGQFF. Here the CDR3 DNA reads TGTGCCAGCAGCTTGACGAGCCTAGACAGGGTAGGTCAGTTCTTC.

This chain's CDR3 is CASNPRLAGSYNEQFF. The CDR3 region has the DNA TGTGCCAGTAACCCAAGACTAGCCGGCTCCTACAATGAGCAGTTCTTC. This chain joins TRBV19 and TRBJ2-1, with 7 bases aligning to TRBD2. J was trimmed by 0 bases and V by 7 bases; bases with no gene match: 9. Per the germline V gene, CDR1 is LNHDA and CDR2 is SQIVND (reference sequence). The CDR3 extends over 16 amino acids.

The V call is TRBV11-2, the J call TRBJ2-5, with TRBD1 matching 9 bases. After removal of 2 bases from V and 1 base from J, the junction contained 8 bases not matched to a gene. Germline values: CDR1 SGHAT, CDR2 FQNNGV. CDR3 length: 17 residues. DNA of the CDR3: TGTGCCAGCAGCTTAAGGGGACAGGGAGGCGGCCAAGAGACCCAGTACTTC. As protein: CASSLRGQGGGQETQYF.

This clone has just one count. The rearrangement uses TRBV19 and TRBJ2-1, with 8 bases matching TRBD2. This CDR3 comprises 18 residues. V lost 3 bases and J lost 8; bases outside the gene matches: 18. CDR1 and CDR2 from the germline V gene are LNHDA and SQIVND (reference sequence). CDR3 loop: CASSMLRAGRADKDEQFF. The CDR3 nucleotides are TGTGCCAGTAGTATGTTACGGGCCGGGAGGGCCGATAAAGATGAGCAGTTCTTC.

The rearrangement joins TRBV30 to TRBJ2-6; no firm D call. The germline V gene has CDR1 GTSNPN and CDR2 SVGIG (reference sequence). This CDR3 region has 12 residues. V lost 2 bases, J lost 4 bases, and 3 bases lay in between. For the CDR3, the DNA is TGTGCCTGGAGTCCAGGGGCCAACGTCCTGACTTTC. It yields the protein CAWSPGANVLTF. Using reference TRBV30 and TRBJ2-6 for the parts outside the CDR3, the full variable domain is SQTIHQWPATLVQPVGSPLSLECTVEGTSNPNLYWYRQAAGRGLQLLFYSVGIGQISSEVPQNLSASRPQDRQFILSSKKLLLSDSGFYLCAWSPGANVLTFGAGSRLTVL.

The count of this clone is one. The CDR3 loop reads CASSKSLAGGRSQFF. For the CDR3, the DNA is TGTGCCAGCAGTAAATCACTAGCGGGAGGGAGGTCGCAGTTCTTC. The chain uses TRBV6-5 and TRBJ2-1, with 13 bases aligning to TRBD2. The CDR3 consists of 15 residues. Germline V gene lookup returns CDR1 MNHEY and CDR2 SVGAGI. V gave up 5 bases and J gave up 12 bases; unmatched junction bases: 10.